Reported below is one TCR beta chain. This clone was found a few times. What this receptor recognizes is not known. No base quality information exists; no much larger clone differs at one position. This record belongs to a study of beta chain features in type 1 diabetes (dated by TCRdb to the late 2010s). As for the study more broadly: Mean age, gender distribution, total cell number and subset yield were not different between patients and healthy donors. A total of some 100,000,000 sorted cells were examined across all samples, and a strong correlation was observed between cell number per subset and RNA yield. The study compared TCRB repertoires of sorted circulating CD4+ T cell subsets between recently diagnosed type 1 diabetes patients and matched healthy donors. Naive and central memory subsets were obtained from all 30 or so donors, but regulatory and stem cell-like memory subsets were isolated from only 8 patients and roughly eight healthy donors. Study-wide conclusions, independent of this receptor: At VDJ recombination sites, type 1 diabetes patients had fewer insertions and more deleted nucleotides, which implies abnormalities in thymic rearrangement. PCR might favor shorter templates, but patient and control samples were amplified and corrected together, so any skew would affect both groups equally. Naive, central memory and regulatory TCRB repertoires appeared to be more alike among patients than among healthy donors. Because small numbers of individuals were included in the HLA sub-analyses, any influence of HLA type on TCRB rearrangement was left unresolved. In all four CD4+ subsets, TCRB CDR3 length was moderately but significantly shorter in type 1 diabetes patients. Because cDNA rather than genomic DNA was sequenced, highly expressing activated cells could have been over-represented, although no difference in activation and CD3 levels was found between groups.

The entire isolated RNA was reverse transcribed using the High Capacity cDNA Reverse Transcription Kit, and thus expressed TCRB transcripts were sequenced. Deep immunoSEQ sequencing was applied to naive, central memory and regulatory T cell samples, giving an average of roughly 3.5 million total reads per sample. Sorted cells were lysed in RLT buffer, and RNA was extracted using DNase-treated RNeasy Micro or Mini kits according to cell number. Each cell subset was processed on its own to prevent cross-contamination, while patient and healthy donor samples were processed together. The immunoSEQ multiplex PCR was used to amplify TCRB sequences from cDNA, yielding 87-bp fragments that span the CDR3 region. Amplicons were sequenced on the Illumina HiSeq platform. In the original analysis: Synthetic template baselines were used to correct PCR bias computationally, reads within Hamming distance 2 were collapsed, and singletons that could not be merged were discarded. Reads were aligned to IMGT to assign V, D and J genes, CDR3 length, and insertions or deletions at six rearrangement sites. Clonotype counts were normalized to sorted cell number within each subset before computing true diversity and Gini coefficients with the tcR R package. Repertoire sharing was quantified using the overlap coefficient calculated on TCRB nucleotide sequences. Out-of-frame TCRB sequences from naive cells were analyzed as a proxy for the pre-selection repertoire. Drawn from immuneACCESS, this table holds only the in-frame rearrangements with V and J called that TCRdb kept. Clones are partly lost; checked studies trace under half to an unresolved V gene and leave the rest unexplained. The D gene and trimming were derived from the DNA, and the V and J assignments and clone size from that table. The sample records 600,000 to 700,000 clones, about an eighth of which are singletons. Roughly 0.12% of the sample is held by the ten biggest clonotypes.

The CDR3 goes from the cysteine to the phenylalanine over 13 residues. Only the CDR3 part of the read is kept: 39 bases, read in frame from the first base. From a lookup of the germline V gene, CDR1 and CDR2 are SQVTM and ANQGSEA. V is clipped by 8 bases and J by 3 bases, and the sequence between their germline boundaries is 16 bases long. From each donor, a single peripheral blood sample of approximately 110 mL on average was drawn into heparinised tubes. Using a panel that included CD45RO, CCR7, CD25, CD127, CD95 and CD27, naive, central memory, regulatory and stem cell-like memory CD4+ T cells were sorted on a BD FACSAria II. Every sorted population had a purity above 95%. PBMCs were isolated immediately by Lymphoprep density gradient centrifugation and stained directly without culture. So that batch effects would be minimized, each experiment stained and sorted samples in pairs, pairing one healthy donor with one patient.

The V and J segments used are TRBV29-1 and TRBJ1-2; TRBD1 could be the D gene, as 6 bases match. This TCR derives from a man aged 25-45 years with type 1 diabetes. Sequences were obtained from naive CD4+ T cells from blood. The sample's cell subset or site label, in plain terms: true naive CD4+ T cells. The CDR3 is CSFTGPLHYGYTF. The bases are TGCAGCTTCACAGGGCCACTCCACTATGGCTACACCTTC.